A selection of T cell receptor beta chains follows, all from one sample in a study of Ad26.COV2.S vaccination and SARS-CoV-2 variants. The protocol was immunoSEQ multiplex PCR, while the TCRdb copy is restricted to in-frame clones and leaves out a portion. Of 240,000 or so clones listed, 88% are singletons. Sequenced material: peripheral blood, taken in a trial of Ad26.COV2.S vaccine versus placebo. All receptors come from a person between 18 and 60 years old who received the Ad26.COV2.S COVID-19 vaccine or a placebo. The CDR3 runs from the conserved cysteine through the conserved F or W. A D gene is named only where the DNA matches it firmly. Clone sizes are given selectively: once, few, many, or a class where the clone is expanded.

D gene: TRBD1
clone size: -
J gene: TRBJ2-1
V gene: TRBV7-9
CDR3 protein: CASSSPGTANEQFF

D gene: TRBD1
clone size: many
J gene: TRBJ1-1
V gene: TRBV5-1
CDR3 protein: CASSFGQAQNTEAFF

D gene: -
clone size: -
J gene: TRBJ2-7
V gene: TRBV5-5
CDR3 protein: CASSLGSSYEQYF

D gene: -
clone size: -
J gene: TRBJ2-7
V gene: TRBV2
CDR3 protein: CASSPGAAIYEQYF

D gene: -
clone size: -
J gene: TRBJ2-1
V gene: TRBV3-1/TRBV3-2
CDR3 protein: CASSQDDDSPYNEQFF

D gene: -
clone size: -
J gene: TRBJ2-1
V gene: TRBV10-3
CDR3 protein: CAISPSYNEQFF

D gene: -
clone size: -
J gene: TRBJ2-2
V gene: TRBV11-2
CDR3 protein: CASSLSTLNTGELFF

D gene: TRBD2
clone size: few
J gene: TRBJ2-7
V gene: TRBV10-1
CDR3 protein: CASSVAVAGDPYEQYF

D gene: TRBD1
clone size: few
J gene: TRBJ1-6
V gene: TRBV14
CDR3 protein: CASSAGQGDNSPLHF

D gene: TRBD1
clone size: once
J gene: TRBJ2-5
V gene: TRBV24-1
CDR3 protein: CATSDSGTAQETQYF

D gene: TRBD1
clone size: -
J gene: TRBJ1-4
V gene: TRBV5-6
CDR3 protein: CASSRLGTEGEKLFF

D gene: -
clone size: -
J gene: TRBJ1-6
V gene: TRBV30
CDR3 protein: CAWSPPGAGWGNSPLHF

D gene: -
clone size: -
J gene: TRBJ1-1
V gene: TRBV6-5
CDR3 protein: CASSRPPGTAEAFF

D gene: -
clone size: -
J gene: TRBJ2-2
V gene: TRBV27
CDR3 protein: CASSPNGVNTGELFF

D gene: -
clone size: -
J gene: TRBJ2-7
V gene: TRBV30
CDR3 protein: CAWSAGTGYEQYF

D gene: -
clone size: -
J gene: TRBJ2-3
V gene: TRBV18
CDR3 protein: CASSRREGTDTQYF

D gene: TRBD2
clone size: few
J gene: TRBJ2-3
V gene: TRBV3-1/TRBV3-2
CDR3 protein: CASSHTGTSGSLGTDTQYF

D gene: -
clone size: few
J gene: TRBJ2-6
V gene: TRBV11-2
CDR3 protein: CASRYSFAGSGANVLTF

D gene: -
clone size: once
J gene: TRBJ1-3
V gene: TRBV5-1
CDR3 protein: CASSLTGISSGNTIYF

D gene: -
clone size: -
J gene: TRBJ1-4
V gene: TRBV5-1
CDR3 protein: CASSLAGRREKLFF

D gene: -
clone size: -
J gene: TRBJ2-3
V gene: TRBV15
CDR3 protein: CATSRDRTGPTTDTQYF

D gene: -
clone size: -
J gene: TRBJ1-1
V gene: TRBV29-1
CDR3 protein: CSVVEGGSGAFF

D gene: TRBD1
clone size: -
J gene: TRBJ2-7
V gene: TRBV6-2/TRBV6-3
CDR3 protein: CASSPGGSSYEQYF

D gene: -
clone size: -
J gene: TRBJ1-4
V gene: TRBV6-5
CDR3 protein: CASSYGDGVNEKLFF

D gene: -
clone size: -
J gene: TRBJ1-2
V gene: TRBV6-5
CDR3 protein: CASTLAGFYGYTF

D gene: -
clone size: -
J gene: TRBJ2-7
V gene: TRBV5-4
CDR3 protein: CASSYGYEQYF

D gene: -
clone size: -
J gene: TRBJ2-1
V gene: TRBV11-3
CDR3 protein: CASSLGVNEQFF

D gene: -
clone size: once
J gene: TRBJ2-7
V gene: TRBV6-4
CDR3 protein: CASSDWRHREIYNEQYF

D gene: -
clone size: -
J gene: TRBJ2-5
V gene: TRBV27
CDR3 protein: CASSLRRTAQETQYF

D gene: TRBD2
clone size: -
J gene: TRBJ2-3
V gene: TRBV15
CDR3 protein: CATSSRGLASTDTQYF

D gene: TRBD2
clone size: -
J gene: TRBJ2-1
V gene: TRBV19
CDR3 protein: CASSPGPGGSYNEQFF

D gene: TRBD1
clone size: -
J gene: TRBJ2-7
V gene: TRBV28
CDR3 protein: CASSPPNRGAYEQYF

D gene: -
clone size: -
J gene: TRBJ1-3
V gene: TRBV7-8
CDR3 protein: CASSPRRGIGNTIYF

D gene: -
clone size: -
J gene: TRBJ2-1
V gene: TRBV21-1
CDR3 protein: CASSNEPGTSGRSSYNEQFF

D gene: TRBD1
clone size: -
J gene: TRBJ1-2
V gene: TRBV30
CDR3 protein: CAWTIDRATYGYTF

D gene: -
clone size: -
J gene: TRBJ2-2
V gene: TRBV10-3
CDR3 protein: CAIRPGGTGELFF

D gene: -
clone size: -
J gene: TRBJ1-4
V gene: TRBV18
CDR3 protein: CASSPPIGGNEKLFF

D gene: -
clone size: -
J gene: TRBJ2-3
V gene: TRBV7-8
CDR3 protein: CASSLYRVGSDTQYF